The source of this TCR beta chain is a study of cytomegalovirus exposure and HLA in healthy donors (dated by TCRdb to the late 2010s). Describing the broader study: An earlier analysis of some 600 of the donors reported 276 Gb of sequence data and around 120 million unique TCR beta sequences obtained from around 170 million T cells. Among about 400 genotyped donors of the cohort, an average of about 240,000 unique TCR beta nucleotide sequences was sequenced per donor, of which 15% to 20% were non-productive. To predict cytomegalovirus infection status, the study combined high-throughput TCR immunosequencing, statistical association of individual TCRs with disease status, and machine learning. Alongside the repertoire data, information on donor age, sex, ethnicity and CMV serostatus was compiled. All discovery cohort repertoires had been generated using a single sequencing platform. A separate validation cohort of 100 to 150 different subjects was used in addition to the roughly 670-subject first cohort. Rather than using new phenotypic data, the later analysis identified candidate immune exposures from TCR beta sequences and from how often those sequences occurred across donors. In an earlier analysis of 587 of the donors, high-throughput TCR beta sequencing was used to judge whether each TCR beta V gene segment behaved as functional or pseudogenic. Of the approximately 400 genotyped donors, about 80% fell in the genetic ancestry cluster associated with self-reported Caucasian donors. A later genetic analysis used genome-wide SNP genotypes for about 65% of the roughly 700 donors, treating that subset as a discovery cohort. The study used immunosequencing to profile the T cell repertoires of 666 subjects and linked those repertoires to cytomegalovirus serostatus. The study aimed to test whether signatures of past pathogen exposure could be identified by cataloging public T cell receptors. Typing coverage differed by locus: A, B, C, DRB1 and DQB1 were typed in about 620-630 donors, DQA1 in 522, DPA1 in 606, and DPB1 in 400 to 490. HLA typing included class I and class II loci at four-digit resolution. A later analysis re-examined previously published TCR beta repertoires from more than 650 donors and added high-resolution HLA genotyping to investigate patterns of TCR occurrence. About five DR-DQ haplotypes were handled as single units for association and clustering, since linkage in the cohort was strong. An early release that covered several hundred HLA-typed donors contained about 290 gigabases of sequencing data and 75 million to 100 million unique TCR sequences.

The method was the immunoSEQ multiplex PCR assay. For the multiplex PCR, a mixture combining 60 forward primers for TCR Vbeta segments and 13 reverse primers for TCR Jbeta segments was used. The CDR3 region of rearranged TCR beta genes was amplified from genomic DNA by a multiplex PCR assay. The amplified TCR beta libraries were sequenced on the Illumina HiSeq System as 87-base-pair reads. As for how the authors treated the data: In a later analysis, roughly 80 million unique TCR beta chains were counted across the approximately 620 repertoires, and roughly 11 million of these chains were shared by at least two donors. Raw reads were error-corrected and collapsed into unique sequences with a nearest-neighbor algorithm that merged closely related sequences to remove PCR and sequencing errors. V, D and J gene segments were assigned by aligning CDR3 sequences to IMGT reference sequences. For a sequence to be retained, a match of at least six nucleotides to both a V gene segment and a J gene segment was required. A rearrangement counted as productive if the CDR3 had no stop codons and remained in frame with V and J, and every other rearrangement counted as non-productive. Following IMGT convention, CDR3 was defined as the stretch from the second conserved V-encoded cysteine to the conserved J-encoded phenylalanine. The earlier analysis of 500 to 600 of the donors excluded sequences that lacked an unambiguous match to a single V gene segment. An earlier analysis of fewer than 750 of the donors classified V segments as functional when productive rearrangements were above 56.7% and as segregating when the standard deviation between donors was above 5%. A statistical classification framework was built for diagnosing cytomegalovirus status from the catalog of TCR beta chain sequences. A later analysis assigned V and J genes by comparing TCR nucleotide sequences with IMGT/GENE-DB human TR gene sequences. The TCRdist pipeline was used in a later analysis to assign CDR3 sequences and most-parsimonious VDJ recombination scenarios. In a later analysis, every TCR beta chain was defined by the combination of its CDR3 amino acid sequence and its V-gene family, and reads without a unique V-gene family were dropped. A later analysis removed over 500 highly shared, low-generation-probability nucleotide sequences to deal with suspected cross-contamination and a sequencing artifact. A later analysis calculated a clonal expansion index for each public chain from normalized within-repertoire ranks of inferred template counts. In a later analysis, generation probabilities were computed with a VDJ recombination model fitted to out-of-frame rearrangements, and the resulting probabilities were checked against IGoR. In a later analysis, hypergeometric tests were used to score TCR-TCR, TCR-HLA and TCR-CMV co-occurrence, with a repertoire-size bias correction applied to TCR pairs. A later analysis estimated false discovery rates by permuting HLA or CMV assignments 20 times. In a later analysis, co-occurring TCRs were grouped with DBSCAN, and TCRdist sequence similarity was added when clustering was performed within HLA-allele-positive subsets. Repertoires with fewer than 30,000 or more than 120,000 public chains were left out of co-occurrence clustering, as were about five repertoires with anomalous nucleotide sharing. TCRdb stores this immuneACCESS table with in-frame sequences only. Part of the clones is absent; in the studies checked, under half of the shortfall reflects unresolved V genes, and no reason is known for the rest. That table is the source of V, J and clone size, and D and trimming were worked out from the DNA. The sample contains about 84,000 clones, approximately 90% of them found a single time. 2.3% of the sample comes from the top ten.

In total, fewer than 750 healthy bone marrow donors made up the cohort. At the time of sampling, every cohort member was nominally healthy, though immune exposures that went unrecorded were likely present. The donor was CMV seronegative and was included in the group of about 350 seronegative cohort members. Each donor provided a peripheral blood sample, and peripheral blood mononuclear cells were used for TCR beta sequencing. The Qiagen DNeasy Blood Extraction Kit was used to extract genomic DNA from the blood cell samples. Between the V and J ends, shortened by 1 base and 11 bases respectively, the junction contains 22 bases. The germline V gene supplies CDR1 SGHDT and CDR2 YYEEEE. The CDR3, cysteine through phenylalanine, is 16 amino acids long. The kept DNA is CDR3 alone, 48 bases in frame from the first base. A word on this clone: What antigen it recognizes has not been identified. The record has no base qualities; no much larger clone is one base away.

General conclusions and limits of the study: Immune exposure information for the cohort was limited to CMV serostatus. The classifier was reported to diagnose cytomegalovirus status with high specificity and sensitivity in both the original and validation cohorts. A further reported finding was that TCR beta sequences accurately predicted the HLA-A and HLA-B alleles for most subjects in the first cohort. Broadly in line with IMGT annotations, most TCR beta V segments showed up in productive rearrangements about 87% or about 30% of the time in an earlier analysis of several hundred of the donors. Compared with the roughly 600-donor mean, donors in an Asian-associated ancestry cluster had fewer N-insertions in productive TCRs, according to a later genetic analysis. A few of the identified cytomegalovirus-associated TCR beta chains were confirmed in vitro to be specific for cytomegalovirus antigens. V-gene and J-gene trimming of TCR beta chains was associated with a missense DCLRE1C variant in a later genetic analysis, and the association was replicated in an independent cohort. According to the authors, the approach could potentially be generalized to other disease states and immunological phenotypes. This cohort had only TCR beta chains sequenced, and the lack of alpha or paired-chain data limited which features could be detected. Specific HLA alleles were associated with 16,951 TCR beta sequences at a false discovery rate of 0.05 in a later analysis. Most TCR sequences were seen in very few donors, while some public TCRs were found in many individuals. Compared with equally common non-associated chains, HLA-associated TCR beta chains in a later analysis were more clonally expanded and had lower generation probabilities. Linkage disequilibrium might explain the correlated functional status among segregating V segments, but an unknown experimental factor could not be excluded. Because some donors lacked HLA typing at each locus, the association tests relied only on the typed subset. According to a later analysis, most CMV-associated TCR beta chains appeared to be HLA-restricted, and the HLA associations seemed to be driven largely by CMV exposure. Because counts were too low, some 17 rarely observed V segments, including chromosome 9 orphons, were left out of the earlier analysis of a few hundred of the donors. When HLA alleles, especially DR and DQ, strongly co-occurred, TCR associations were difficult to assign to individual alleles. The sequencing pipeline was judged likely to have produced a cluster of highly shared sequence variants as a technical artifact. A later analysis found that TCR association rates varied across HLA loci, with DRB1 alleles showing the most associated TCRs and HLA-C alleles the fewest. A later analysis reported that several top co-occurrence clusters appeared linked to parvovirus B19, influenza, CMV and Epstein-Barr virus. Roughly uniform sequencing depth across donors was assumed in presence/absence analyses, although this assumption may not hold. The study gave a list of 150 to 200 TCR beta chains associated with cytomegalovirus. Because the 87-base-pair reads could not distinguish some IMGT-functional V segments, including TRBV6-2 and TRBV6-3, those segments were excluded.

The sequence links TRBV5-6 to TRBJ1-5; the D region possibly corresponds to TRBD1 (6 bases align). Sequenced input: PBMCs. The sequence derives from a young man in good health and CMV-seronegative. The CDR3 region: CASSLYGRGPGEAQHF. The DNA sequence is as follows: TGTGCCAGCAGCTTGTATGGCAGGGGCCCTGGTGAGGCCCAGCATTTT.